This T cell receptor beta chain stems from a study of response to subunit inactivated influenza vaccine. About this clonotype itself: What it binds is not known.

TCRdb fed the RT-PCR reads into MiXCR, producing one record per CDR3 protein. This table holds roughly 760,000 distinct CDR3 sequences, over 20% found once. General study results and limits: The authors put forward the suggestion that each seasonal influenza vaccination may bring in only a limited number of new T cells.

The CDR3 length is 20 residues. Here the sequenced sample was PBMCs from blood, taken 5 days after vaccination. The sequence came from a man aged 50-60 years who received an inactivated influenza vaccine. The J gene is TRBJ2-7, the V gene TRBV21-1; the table's D gene call, TRBD2, was not cross checked with the DNA. TRBV21-1 is assigned pseudogene status. The CDR3 sequence: CASSKTTEAGGQGNSYEQYF. The CDR3 DNA is TGTGCCAGCAGCAAAACGACGGAGGCGGGAGGGCAGGGGAACTCCTACGAGCAGTACTTC.